This T cell receptor beta chain was obtained from a study of blood T cell repertoires in COVID-19. This clone occurred a few times. J was trimmed by 3 bases and V by 1 base; bases with no gene match: 9. This CDR3 is built from 19 residues. Germline CDR1 SGHRS, CDR2 YFSETQ. Assay used: immunoSEQ multiplex PCR; TCRdb lists only in-frame clones, some missing. The repertoire holds tens of thousands of clones, with 75% to 90% as singletons. The receptor was derived from a man aged 55 to 70 with active or convalescent COVID-19. The chain couples TRBV5-1 to TRBJ2-3, with 15 nucleotides matching TRBD2. The sequencing sample was made of peripheral blood. CDR3: CASSLPGLAGGPRTDTQYF. The DNA for the CDR3 is TGCGCCAGCAGCTTGCCTGGACTAGCGGGGGGGCCGAGGACAGATACGCAGTATTTT.